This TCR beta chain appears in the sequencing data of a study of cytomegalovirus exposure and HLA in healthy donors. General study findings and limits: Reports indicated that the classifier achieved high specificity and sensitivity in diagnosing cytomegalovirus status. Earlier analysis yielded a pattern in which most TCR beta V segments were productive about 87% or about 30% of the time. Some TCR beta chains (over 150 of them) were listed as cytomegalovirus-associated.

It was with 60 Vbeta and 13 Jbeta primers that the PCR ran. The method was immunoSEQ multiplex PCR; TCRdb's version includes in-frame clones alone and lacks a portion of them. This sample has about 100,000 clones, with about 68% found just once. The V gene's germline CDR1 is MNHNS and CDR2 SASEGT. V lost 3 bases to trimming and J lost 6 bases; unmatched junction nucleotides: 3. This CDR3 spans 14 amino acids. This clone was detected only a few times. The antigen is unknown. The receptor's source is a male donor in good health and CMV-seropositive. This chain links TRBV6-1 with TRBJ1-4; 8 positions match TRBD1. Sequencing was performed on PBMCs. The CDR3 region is CASSDQGADEKLFF. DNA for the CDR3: TGTGCCAGCAGTGACCAGGGGGCGGATGAAAAACTGTTTTTT.